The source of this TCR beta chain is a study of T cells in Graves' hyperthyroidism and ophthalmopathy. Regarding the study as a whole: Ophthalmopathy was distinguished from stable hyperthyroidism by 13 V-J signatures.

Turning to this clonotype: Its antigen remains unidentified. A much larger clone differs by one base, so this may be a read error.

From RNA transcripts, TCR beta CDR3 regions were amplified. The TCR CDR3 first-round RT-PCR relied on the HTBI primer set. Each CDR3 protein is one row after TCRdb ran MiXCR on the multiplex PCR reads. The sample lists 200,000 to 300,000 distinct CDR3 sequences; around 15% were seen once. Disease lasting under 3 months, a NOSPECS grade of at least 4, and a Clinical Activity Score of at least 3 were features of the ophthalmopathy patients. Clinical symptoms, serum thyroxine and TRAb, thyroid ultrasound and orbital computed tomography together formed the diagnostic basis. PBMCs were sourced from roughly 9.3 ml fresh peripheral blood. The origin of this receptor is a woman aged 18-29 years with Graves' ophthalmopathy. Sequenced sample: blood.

The CDR3 nucleotides are TGTGCCAGCAGCCCAAGCGGGAGTGAGACCAACGTCCTGACTTTC. This encodes CASSPSGSETNVLTF. J is TRBJ2-6 and V is TRBV7-9, with 8 positions matching TRBD2. J lost 8 bases, V lost 5 bases, and 8 bases had no gene match. Germline V gene lookup returns CDR1 SEHNR and CDR2 FQNEAQ (reference sequence). This CDR3 has 15 amino acids.